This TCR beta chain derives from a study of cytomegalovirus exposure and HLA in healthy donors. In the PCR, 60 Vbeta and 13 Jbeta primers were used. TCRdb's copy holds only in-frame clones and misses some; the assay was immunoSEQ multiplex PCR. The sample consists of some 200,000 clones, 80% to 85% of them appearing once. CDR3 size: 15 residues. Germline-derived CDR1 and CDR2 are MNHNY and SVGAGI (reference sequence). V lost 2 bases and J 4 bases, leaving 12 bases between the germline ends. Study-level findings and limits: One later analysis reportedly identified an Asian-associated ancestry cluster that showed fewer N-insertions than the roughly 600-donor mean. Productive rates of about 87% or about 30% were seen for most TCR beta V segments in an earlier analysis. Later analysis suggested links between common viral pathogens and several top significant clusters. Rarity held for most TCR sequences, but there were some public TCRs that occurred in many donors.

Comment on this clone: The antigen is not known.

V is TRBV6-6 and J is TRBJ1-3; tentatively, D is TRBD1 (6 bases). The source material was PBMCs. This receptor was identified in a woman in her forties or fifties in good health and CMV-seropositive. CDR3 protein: CASSYGQNPGNTIYF. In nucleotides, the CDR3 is TGTGCCAGCAGTTACGGACAGAACCCCGGAAACACCATATATTTT.